The 26 T cell receptor beta chains presented below share a single source sample, sequenced in a study of blood T cell repertoires in COVID-19. Using immunoSEQ multiplex PCR, the repertoire was profiled, and TCRdb retains in-frame clones only, with some absent. The sample contains over 150,000 clones, 75% to 90% of which appear only once. Specimen: PBMCs or T cells enriched from blood (not recorded which). The receptors were gathered from a woman between 25 and 40 years old who had recovered from COVID-19.

The DNA for the CDR3 is TGTGCCAGCAGCGGAGGAGGGACTGCGAGGCCCTATGGCTACACCTTC. This sequence encodes CASSGGGTARPYGYTF. The chain has TRBV7-9 and TRBJ1-2, with a possible D match to TRBD1 (5 bases). The CDR3 covers 16 residues. Per the germline V gene, CDR1 is SEHNR and CDR2 is FQNEAQ (reference sequence). V was cut by 5 bases and J by 4 bases, with 20 bases left in between.

The chain carries TRBV5-4 and TRBJ2-1; D gene ambiguous. Trimming took off 0 bases at V and 1 base at J, with 5 bases between the two ends. Germline-derived CDR1 and CDR2 are SGHNT and YYREEE (reference sequence). This CDR3 is built from 14 residues. CDR3: CASSLELSYNEQFF. CDR3 coding DNA: TGTGCCAGCAGCTTGGAACTTTCCTACAATGAGCAGTTCTTC. The full variable domain, in which reference TRBV5-4 and TRBJ2-1 provide the parts outside the CDR3, is ETGVTQSPTHLIKTRGQQVTLRCSSQSGHNTVSWYQQALGQGPQFIFQYYREEENGRGNFPPRFSGLQFPNYSSELNVNALELDDSALYLCASSLELSYNEQFFGPGTRLTVL.

The chain is built from TRBV30 and TRBJ1-2; D is possibly TRBD1 (5 bases). The CDR3 length is 15 residues. Germline CDR1 GTSNPN, CDR2 SVGIG (reference sequence). Trimming shortened V by 0 bases and J by 4 bases, and 15 bases separated the two germline ends. CDR3 sequence: CAWSVRDPGGYGYTF. In nucleotides, the CDR3 is TGTGCCTGGAGTGTCCGGGACCCGGGGGGCTATGGCTACACCTTC.

The chain employs TRBV11-3 and TRBJ2-1; 7 bases map to TRBD2. Trimming removed 0 bases from V and 1 base from J; junction bases left unmatched: 6. This CDR3 has 17 amino acids. Germline V gene sequence: CDR1 SGHNT, CDR2 YENEEA. For the CDR3, the DNA is TGTGCCAGCAGCTTAGATGGAGCGGGAACTTCCTACAATGAGCAGTTCTTC. The encoded protein is CASSLDGAGTSYNEQFF.

V is TRBV7-9 and J is TRBJ2-5; D is possibly TRBD2 (6 bases). CDR1 and CDR2 (germline): SEHNR, FQNEAQ (reference sequence). The germline V and J ends were trimmed by 0 bases and 5 bases, with 7 bases remaining between them. This CDR3 comprises 13 residues. CDR3 sequence reads: CASSLAGGETQYF. The CDR3 coding sequence is TGTGCCAGCAGCTTAGCGGGGGGTGAGACCCAGTACTTC.

The CDR3 DNA reads TGTGCCTGGAGTTACAGTGAAGCTTTCTTT. Residues: CAWSYSEAFF. The V and J genes are TRBV30 and TRBJ1-1, with D hard to call. The CDR3 has 10 residues. CDR1 and CDR2 (germline): GTSNPN, SVGIG (reference sequence). Trimming shortened V by 2 bases and J by 7 bases, and 5 bases separated the two germline ends.

J is TRBJ2-3 and V is TRBV29-1; D unclear. Germline V CDR1 and CDR2: SQVTM, ANQGSEA. The CDR3 extends over 12 amino acids. V was pared by 4 bases and J by 4 bases, with 9 bases between. The CDR3 DNA reads TGCAGCGTTGTGGGCACCTCAGATACGCAGTATTTT. Its translation is CSVVGTSDTQYF.

This chain links TRBV6-5 with TRBJ1-1, with 9 bases fitting TRBD1. The CDR3 runs 14 residues. Germline V gives CDR1 MNHEY, CDR2 SVGAGI. The V gene end was trimmed by 0 bases and the J gene end by 9 bases; junction bases not matched to a gene: 5. DNA for the CDR3: TGTGCCAGCAGTTACTCGACGACAGGGGGTAAAGCTTTCTTT. Protein: CASSYSTTGGKAFF.

The chain couples TRBV9 to TRBJ2-1; TRBD2 agrees at 9 bases. The junction had 6 bases not matched to a gene; V was cut back by 0 bases and J by 8 bases. CDR1 is SGDLS and CDR2 is YYNGEE in the germline V gene. The CDR3 runs 15 residues. The CDR3: CASSVVASGKYEQFF. CDR3 coding DNA: TGTGCCAGCAGCGTAGTGGCTAGCGGGAAATATGAGCAGTTCTTC.

This chain connects TRBV30 to TRBJ1-4, with D maybe TRBD1 (5 bases). V lost 0 bases and J 6 bases, leaving 11 bases between the germline ends. Germline CDR1 GTSNPN, CDR2 SVGIG (reference sequence). There are 14 residues in the CDR3. In nucleotides, the CDR3 is TGTGCCTGGAGTGTTCGGGAGGGGTATGAAAAACTGTTTTTT. Protein product: CAWSVREGYEKLFF.

This rearrangement joins TRBV6-5 to TRBJ1-1; the D is unclear. CDR1 and CDR2 (germline): MNHEY, SVGAGI. Trimming cost V 6 bases and J 2 bases, with 10 bases left between them. The CDR3 sequence is 13 residues long. The CDR3 region has the DNA TGTGCCAGCAGGGCGAGGGCCAACACTGAAGCTTTCTTT. Its protein is CASRARANTEAFF.

The rearrangement uses TRBV5-1 and TRBJ1-2; TRBD1 aligns across 11 bases. The CDR3 loop spans 15 amino acids. V dropped 3 bases and J dropped 0; count of bases not matched to a gene: 1. The germline V gene encodes CDR1 SGHRS and CDR2 YFSETQ. The CDR3: CASSWTGGANYGYTF. The CDR3 nucleotides read TGCGCCAGCAGCTGGACAGGGGGCGCTAACTATGGCTACACCTTC.

V is TRBV6-5 and J is TRBJ2-7; 9 bases match TRBD1. The CDR3 is made up of 15 amino acids. CDR1 and CDR2 (germline): MNHEY, SVGAGI. The V gene end was trimmed by 2 bases and the J gene end by 6 bases; junction bases not matched to a gene: 8. CDR3: CASSYMGTGTSEQYF. CDR3 nucleotide sequence: TGTGCCAGCAGTTACATGGGGACAGGGACCTCCGAGCAGTACTTC.

V is TRBV7-9 and J is TRBJ2-1; 8 nucleotides line up with TRBD1. Looked up from germline, CDR1 is SEHNR and CDR2 is FQNEAQ (reference sequence). V shed 3 bases, J shed 8 bases, and the junction held 9 bases outside the gene matches. The CDR3 loop spans 15 amino acids. CDR3 sequence reads: CASSFGAGGFHEQFF. The CDR3 DNA sequence: TGTGCCAGCAGCTTCGGGGCAGGGGGCTTCCATGAGCAGTTCTTC.

This rearrangement joins TRBV19 to TRBJ2-1; D is possibly TRBD1 (5 bases). CDR1 and CDR2 (germline): LNHDA, SQIVND (reference sequence). With 1 base removed from V and 8 bases from J, the gap between germline ends came to 12 bases. The CDR3 sequence is 14 residues long. CDR3 bases: TGTGCCAGTAGTATAGGAAGTCAGGGTGATGAGCAGTTCTTC. Amino acids: CASSIGSQGDEQFF. Full variable domain (missing parts from reference TRBV19 and TRBJ2-1): DGGITQSPKYLFRKEGQNVTLSCEQNLNHDAMYWYRQDPGQGLRLIYYSQIVNDFQKGDIAEGYSVSREKKESFPLTVTSAQKNPTAFYLCASSIGSQGDEQFFGPGTRLTVL.

The V call is TRBV9, the J call TRBJ1-1; TRBD1 matches 8 bases. CDR1 and CDR2 from the germline V gene are SGDLS and YYNGEE. The CDR3 runs 14 residues. V dropped 3 bases and J dropped 7; count of bases not matched to a gene: 8. In nucleotides, the CDR3 is TGTGCCAGCAGCGAGACAGGGGCGGTGGGTGAAGCTTTCTTT. Translated, it gives CASSETGAVGEAFF.

The rearrangement joins TRBV11-1 to TRBJ1-4; TRBD1 might be the D (5 bases). The V gene lost 4 bases and the J gene lost 7 bases, with 13 bases spanning the gap. Germline V gives CDR1 SGHAT, CDR2 FQDESV (reference sequence). The CDR3 totals 14 residues. The CDR3 region is CASSSSRQIEKLFF. CDR3 coding DNA: TGTGCCAGCAGCTCTTCAAGACAGATTGAAAAACTGTTTTTT.

A note on this clone: Other DNA sequences within the sample encode an identical CDR3. J is TRBJ2-3 and V is TRBV5-1; 7 bases map to TRBD1. Germline CDR1 is SGHRS and CDR2 is YFSETQ. V lost 0 bases to trimming and J lost 0 bases; unmatched junction nucleotides: 4. The CDR3 totals 16 residues. The CDR3 reads CASSLGYRGSTDTQYF. The CDR3 DNA reads TGCGCCAGCAGCTTGGGTTACAGGGGCAGCACAGATACGCAGTATTTT.

CDR3 nucleotide sequence: TGTGCCAGCAGCGGGACTAGCGGGAGAGGCAATGAGCAGTTCTTC. It is translated as CASSGTSGRGNEQFF. This chain connects TRBV2 to TRBJ2-1; TRBD2 aligns across 14 bases. Germline V CDR1 and CDR2: SNHLY, FYNNEI. With V trimmed by 6 bases and J by 6 bases, 4 bases remained unmatched. The CDR3 has 15 residues.

DNA of the CDR3: TGTGCCAGCAGCTCCCGCTTGAGCGGGTCCGATACGCAGTATTTT. This encodes CASSSRLSGSDTQYF. The J gene is TRBJ2-3, the V gene TRBV7-3; TRBD2 is a possible D gene (6 bases). Germline V CDR1 and CDR2: SGHTA, FQGTGA. Trimming removed 4 bases at V and 6 bases at J, with 17 bases between. The CDR3 loop spans 15 amino acids.

The chain links TRBV6-5 to TRBJ2-3, with TRBD2 matching 10 bases. This CDR3 region has 15 residues. V lost 7 bases and J lost 0; bases outside the gene matches: 4. CDR1 MNHEY and CDR2 SVGAGI come from the germline V gene. CDR3 in amino acids: CASTSLAGSTDTQYF. As DNA, the CDR3 is TGTGCCAGCACCTCACTAGCGGGAAGCACAGATACGCAGTATTTT.

This clone was counted once. Given a much more abundant clone one base away, this may be a read error. Other nucleotide sequences from this sample produce the same CDR3. The J gene is TRBJ2-7, the V gene TRBV18, with 10 positions matching TRBD2. CDR1 is KGHSH and CDR2 is LQKENI in the germline V gene. The CDR3 is made up of 17 amino acids. CDR3: CASSPPRASGSSYEQYF. CDR3 DNA: TGTGCCAGCTCACCACCGAGGGCTAGCGGGAGCTCCTACGAGCAGTATTTC. The entire variable domain, with the rest obtained from reference TRBV18 and TRBJ2-7, is as follows: NAGVMQNPRHLVRRRGQEARLRCSPMKGHSHVYWYRQLPEEGLKFMVYLQKENIIDESGMPKERFSAEFPKEGPSILRIQQVVRGDSAAYFCASSPPRASGSSYEQYFGPGTRLTVT.

The chain has TRBV4-2 and TRBJ2-5; tentative D call: TRBD1 (5 bases). V shed 0 bases and J shed 5 bases, with 16 bases lying between them. Germline V gives CDR1 LGHNA, CDR2 YNFKEQ. This CDR3 has 16 amino acids. DNA of the CDR3: TGTGCCAGCAGCCAAGATTTCAGGGTGGCTTGGGAGACCCAGTACTTC. Protein: CASSQDFRVAWETQYF.

The chain combines TRBV6-5 with TRBJ1-1; D unclear. The CDR3 length is 14 residues. The germline V and J ends were trimmed by 6 bases and 1 base, with 12 bases remaining between them. Germline loops: CDR1 MNHEY, CDR2 SVGAGI. The CDR3 nucleotides are TGTGCCAGCAGAGCAGGATTACAGAACACTGAAGCTTTCTTT. Translated, it gives CASRAGLQNTEAFF.

The chain recombines TRBV7-2 with TRBJ1-5, with D possibly being TRBD1 (5 bases). From germline, CDR1 is SGHTA and CDR2 FQGNSA. This CDR3 is built from 15 residues. Trimming removed 2 bases from V and 6 bases from J, with 14 bases in between. The CDR3 DNA reads as TGTGCCAGCAGCTTACGGTCAGGGTATGGTCAGCCCCAGCATTTT. Translated, it gives CASSLRSGYGQPQHF.

The chain combines TRBV19 with TRBJ1-1; D perhaps matches TRBD1 (6 bases). The V gene lost 1 base and the J gene lost 4 bases, with 10 bases spanning the gap. Germline V gene data show CDR1 as LNHDA and CDR2 as SQIVND (reference sequence). There are 14 residues in the CDR3. CDR3 sequence: CASSIGGPSTEAFF. For the CDR3, the DNA is TGTGCCAGTAGTATAGGGGGGCCGAGCACTGAAGCTTTCTTT.